What follows are 32 T cell receptor beta chains derived from one specimen sequenced in a study of human T cells and chemical hapten exposure. Time point denoted: patch test 1, 2 weeks after DPC sensitization. The treatment was: therapeutic diphenylcyclopropenone sensitization with weekly scalp DPC. Unfractionated whole blood yielded the extracted total RNA. TCRdb redid the calling of the RACE reads with MiXCR, one entry per CDR3 protein. The repertoire has some 52,000 distinct CDR3 sequences, roughly 9.6% of them found once; the top ten carry 1.8%. The starting material was whole blood, obtained in connection with sensitization to the hapten diphenylcyclopropenone (DPC). Every receptor here comes from a woman aged 40 to 50 with alopecia areata. Some clones in this sample may be carry-over from other donors' samples.

This clonotype was counted ten times or more. The rearrangement uses TRBV18 and TRBJ2-3; 7 positions match TRBD2. The CDR3 runs to 13 residues. The junction had 4 bases not matched to a gene; V was cut back by 5 bases and J by 5 bases. The V gene's germline CDR1 is KGHSH and CDR2 LQKENI. The CDR3 DNA is TGTGCCAGCTCATCGGGGGGAATAGATACGCAGTATTTT. This translates into CASSSGGIDTQYF.

The chain is built from TRBV12-3 or TRBV12-4 and TRBJ2-1; tentatively, D is TRBD2 (6 bases). The CDR3 has 16 amino acids. Trimming left V 7 bases short and J 3 bases short, with 19 bases between. CDR3 DNA: TGTGCCAGCACTCGACTTGGGGGGAGTGGCTACAATGAGCAGTTCTTC. It yields the protein CASTRLGGSGYNEQFF.

Comment on this clonotype: A much bigger clone sits one base away, suggesting this may be a read error. The V and J genes are TRBV9 and TRBJ2-7, with D possibly matching TRBD1 (8 bases). Germline V gives CDR1 SGDLS, CDR2 YYNGEE. V dropped 3 bases and J dropped 3 bases, with 16 bases sitting between them. This CDR3 contains 15 residues. This chain's CDR3 is CASSAGGQGCYEQYF. CDR3 coding DNA: TGTGCCAGCAGCGCGGGAGGACAGGGCTGCTACGAGCAGTACTTC.

J is TRBJ2-7 and V is TRBV7-8; 14 bases are shared with TRBD2. V lost 5 bases to trimming and J lost 0 bases; unmatched junction nucleotides: 6. There are 17 residues in the CDR3. The germline V gene encodes CDR1 SGHVS and CDR2 FQNEAQ. CDR3 protein: CASSVGLAGVPSYEQYF. CDR3 DNA: TGTGCCAGCAGCGTGGGACTAGCGGGAGTCCCCTCCTACGAGCAGTACTTC.

This chain joins TRBV29-1 and TRBJ2-3; D is undetermined. CDR3 length: 11 amino acids. Germline values: CDR1 SQVTM, CDR2 ANQGSEA. Trimming shortened V by 7 bases and J by 0 bases, and 5 bases separated the two germline ends. The CDR3 loop is CSAGSTDTQYF. For the CDR3, the DNA is TGCAGCGCCGGGAGCACAGATACGCAGTATTTT.

This clonotype was observed many times. This chain joins TRBV15 and TRBJ1-5, with D unresolved. Germline-derived CDR1 and CDR2 are LNHNV and YYDKDF (reference sequence). CDR3 length: 14 residues. Trimming left V 0 bases short and J 4 bases short, with 7 bases between. CDR3 in DNA: TGTGCCACCAGCAGAGATCGGGTTAATCAGCCCCAGCATTTT. Protein product: CATSRDRVNQPQHF.

In this sample, this clonotype turned up many times. V usage is TRBV5-1 and J usage is TRBJ2-3; D is unclear. Germline V gene sequence: CDR1 SGHRS, CDR2 YFSETQ. Deletions cut 0 bases from V and 4 bases from J, with 9 bases between. The length of the CDR3 is 14 residues. CDR3 in amino acids: CASSLAVAADTQYF. In nucleotides, the CDR3 is TGCGCCAGCAGCTTGGCGGTAGCTGCAGATACGCAGTATTTT.

This chain joins TRBV20-1 and TRBJ2-7, with D tentatively TRBD1 (6 bases). With 1 base removed from V and 3 bases from J, the gap between germline ends came to 13 bases. The CDR3 covers 14 residues. In germline, CDR1 is DFQATT, CDR2 SNEGSKA (reference sequence). The CDR3 reads CSARVQGSFYEQYF. CDR3 DNA sequence: TGCAGTGCTAGAGTACAGGGAAGTTTCTACGAGCAGTACTTC.

This clonotype was found many times. J is TRBJ1-4 and V is TRBV29-1; D call uncertain. Germline CDR1 reads SQVTM; CDR2 reads ANQGSEA. The CDR3 contains 12 residues. V lost 0 bases, J lost 11 bases, and 10 bases lay in between. CDR3 DNA: TGCAGCGTTGAAGATTCCCGCGATAAACTGTTTTTT. Encoded protein: CSVEDSRDKLFF.

This clonotype has at least ten counts. The chain is built from TRBV5-8 and TRBJ2-5; D call uncertain. Germline V gives CDR1 SGHTS, CDR2 YDEGEE. The V gene lost 1 base and the J gene lost 2 bases, with 6 bases spanning the gap. The CDR3 covers 13 residues. CDR3 residues: CASSLYMQETQYF. In DNA form, the CDR3 reads TGTGCCAGCAGCTTGTATATGCAAGAGACCCAGTACTTC.

V gene TRBV18 combines with J gene TRBJ1-2; 7 nucleotides line up with TRBD1. This CDR3 has 14 amino acids. V lost 3 bases to trimming and J lost 8 bases; unmatched junction nucleotides: 9. Germline V gives CDR1 KGHSH, CDR2 LQKENI. This CDR3 is CASSPPGQAQGYTF. Written as DNA, the CDR3 is TGTGCCAGCTCACCCCCCGGACAGGCCCAGGGCTACACCTTC.

The chain combines TRBV5-1 with TRBJ2-1; tentatively, D is TRBD2 (5 bases). V was shortened by 6 bases and J by 2 bases, with 12 bases between the two germline ends. Germline CDR1 is SGHRS and CDR2 is YFSETQ. CDR3 length equals 14 residues. For the CDR3, the DNA is TGCGCCAGCAATGGCGGGCCGGCCTACAATGAGCAGTTCTTC. This encodes CASNGGPAYNEQFF.

This clonotype turned up a few times. This chain joins TRBV6-6 and TRBJ2-5; 8 bases fit TRBD1. V was clipped by 7 bases and J by 5 bases; unmatched bases: 6. Germline CDR1 reads MNHNY; CDR2 reads SVGAGI (reference sequence). This CDR3 is 13 amino acids long. CDR3 sequence: CASTPQGAETQYF. The CDR3 DNA reads as TGTGCCAGCACCCCTCAGGGGGCTGAGACCCAGTACTTC.

This clonotype occurred a few times. The V gene is TRBV5-5, the J gene TRBJ2-3; 7 bases line up with TRBD2. CDR1 and CDR2 (germline): SGHKS, YYEKEE (reference sequence). The V and J ends lost 4 bases and 7 bases, in that order; junction bases with no gene match: 15. The CDR3 sequence is 16 residues long. CDR3 amino acids: CASSPNWAGVANTQYF. In DNA, the CDR3 is TGTGCCAGCAGCCCCAACTGGGCGGGGGTTGCAAATACGCAGTATTTT.

This clonotype was detected ten times or more. V gene TRBV5-1 combines with J gene TRBJ2-3; TRBD2 might be the D (6 bases). V lost 1 base and J lost 7, with 13 bases in between. CDR3 length: 14 residues. Germline V gene sequence: CDR1 SGHRS, CDR2 YFSETQ. For the CDR3, the DNA is TGCGCCAGCAGCTTGTCCGGAGGGGAACATACGCAGTATTTT. It translates to CASSLSGGEHTQYF.

This clonotype was seen more than once but under ten times. V gene TRBV7-8 combines with J gene TRBJ2-3; TRBD2 aligns across 8 bases. Germline V lookup: CDR1 SGHVS, CDR2 FQNEAQ. The CDR3 runs to 18 residues. V was clipped by 2 bases and J by 0 bases; unmatched bases: 10. This chain's CDR3 is CASSLLHRSSGSTDTQYF. The CDR3 coding sequence is TGTGCCAGCAGCTTACTTCATAGATCTAGCGGGAGCACAGATACGCAGTATTTT. Based on the CDR3 plus reference TRBV7-8 and TRBJ2-3, the full variable domain is GAGVSQSPRYKVAKRGQDVALRCDPISGHVSLFWYQQALGQGPEFLTYFQNEAQLDKSGLPSDRFFAERPEGSVSTLKIQRTQQEDSAVYLCASSLLHRSSGSTDTQYFGPGTRLTVL.

The V call is TRBV7-6, the J call TRBJ2-3, with 13 bases that match TRBD2. With V trimmed by 4 bases and J by 6 bases, 7 bases remained unmatched. The CDR3 has 16 amino acids. Germline CDR1 SGHVS, CDR2 FNYEAQ. The CDR3: CASSSRLAGGADTQYF. DNA for the CDR3: TGTGCCAGCAGCTCGAGACTAGCGGGGGGCGCTGATACGCAGTATTTT.

This clonotype was counted between two and nine times. The V call is TRBV29-1, the J call TRBJ2-3; D uncertain. Trimming took off 4 bases at V and 6 bases at J, with 11 bases between the two ends. The CDR3 runs to 12 residues. Per germline, CDR1 SQVTM and CDR2 ANQGSEA. The CDR3 region has the DNA TGCAGCGTTGTTAAGGGCCCGGATACGCAGTATTTT. Amino acid sequence: CSVVKGPDTQYF.

The chain employs TRBV6-1 and TRBJ2-1, with 10 bases fitting TRBD2. V was clipped by 5 bases and J by 7 bases; unmatched bases: 11. Germline V gene data show CDR1 as MNHNS and CDR2 as SASEGT. This CDR3 comprises 16 residues. The chain's CDR3 is CASSIILAGVGNEQFF. In DNA, the CDR3 is TGTGCCAGCAGTATAATTCTAGCGGGAGTGGGGAATGAGCAGTTCTTC.

In its sample, this clonotype was seen many times. The chain recombines TRBV6-2 or TRBV6-3 with TRBJ1-5; a possible D gene is TRBD1 (6 bases). The CDR3 has 17 amino acids. Germline CDR1 MNHEY, CDR2 SVGEGT. V lost 0 bases, J lost 2 bases, and 14 bases lay in between. The CDR3 nucleotides read TGTGCCAGCAGTTACTCGGTGGCAGGGGCCGGCAATCAGCCCCAGCATTTT. It encodes CASSYSVAGAGNQPQHF.

This chain uses TRBV3-1 with TRBJ2-5; a possible D gene is TRBD2 (7 bases). CDR1 is LGHDT and CDR2 is YNNKEL in the germline V gene (reference sequence). Trimming left V 1 base short and J 2 bases short, with 11 bases between. This CDR3 has 15 residues. For the CDR3, the DNA is TGTGCCAGCAGCCAAGTGGCGGGGGCTCAAGAGACCCAGTACTTC. Its protein is CASSQVAGAQETQYF.

This clonotype was observed at least ten times. This sequence joins TRBV7-8 and TRBJ2-7, with 10 nucleotides matching TRBD2. CDR3 length: 14 amino acids. J lost 6 bases, V lost 5 bases, and 7 bases had no gene match. Germline lookup yields CDR1 SGHVS and CDR2 FQNEAQ. The CDR3, as DNA: TGTGCCAGCAGCCGAAGGACTAGCGGAGGCGAGCAGTACTTC. Residues: CASSRRTSGGEQYF.

This clonotype has ten or more counts. This rearrangement joins TRBV7-7 to TRBJ2-3; possible D gene TRBD2, 6 bases. CDR1 SSHAT and CDR2 FNYEAQ come from the germline V gene (reference sequence). The CDR3 is 15 residues long. Trimming stripped 4 bases from V and 0 bases from J, with 11 bases between. DNA for the CDR3: TGTGCCAGCAGCTCTGGGGGGTTCAGCACAGATACGCAGTATTTT. Its protein product is CASSSGGFSTDTQYF.

The genes are TRBV29-1 and TRBJ2-1; D remains unclear. V lost 1 base and J lost 0, with 4 bases in between. Germline V CDR1 and CDR2: SQVTM, ANQGSEA. The CDR3 sequence is 13 residues long. The CDR3 DNA sequence: TGCAGCGTTGAAGTTAGCTCCTACAATGAGCAGTTCTTC. It yields the protein CSVEVSSYNEQFF.

The genes are TRBV7-2 and TRBJ2-7; no firm D call. The CDR3 runs to 15 residues. Germline V gene sequence: CDR1 SGHTA, CDR2 FQGNSA. The ends were cut back, 6 bases at V and 2 bases at J, with 17 bases in the middle. This CDR3 is CASSLGPSRPYEQYF. CDR3 DNA sequence: TGTGCCAGCAGTCTAGGGCCATCCCGTCCCTACGAGCAGTACTTC.

In its sample, this clonotype was seen a few times. This chain connects TRBV7-9 to TRBJ1-5; D is possibly TRBD1 (5 bases). CDR1 is SEHNR, CDR2 FQNEAQ, per germline (reference sequence). CDR3 length: 17 amino acids. Trimming removed 4 bases at V and 4 bases at J, with 20 bases between. The chain's CDR3 is CASSSVGGTESNQPQHF. CDR3 in DNA: TGTGCCAGCAGCTCCGTCGGCGGGACGGAATCAAATCAGCCCCAGCATTTT.

The chain joins TRBV4-1 to TRBJ2-7; D is tentatively TRBD1 or TRBD2 (5 bases each). Trimming took off 4 bases at V and 4 bases at J, with 14 bases between the two ends. CDR3 length: 14 residues. Germline V gives CDR1 MGHRA, CDR2 YSYEKL. CDR3 region: CASSPGDLGYEQYF. The CDR3 DNA is TGCGCCAGCAGCCCCGGGGACCTGGGGTACGAGCAGTACTTC.

The table lists this clonotype with many counts. V usage is TRBV28 and J usage is TRBJ2-7, with D possibly TRBD1 on 6 matching bases. CDR1 and CDR2 from the germline V gene are MDHEN and SYDVKM. Trimming removed 7 bases at V and 9 bases at J, with 16 bases between. The CDR3 length is 12 residues. The CDR3 is CASTSDSRRQYF. The CDR3 nucleotides read TGTGCCAGCACCTCGGACAGCCGGCGGCAGTACTTC.

This chain uses TRBV24-1 with TRBJ1-1; 8 bases match TRBD1. There are 13 residues in the CDR3. Germline V gene sequence: CDR1 KGHDR, CDR2 SFDVKD. V shed 7 bases and J 5 bases; nucleotides not matched to a gene: 5. CDR3 loop: CATRDRVGTEAFF. Written as DNA, the CDR3 is TGTGCCACCAGGGACAGGGTAGGGACTGAAGCTTTCTTT.

This clonotype has just a few counts. J is TRBJ1-4 and V is TRBV7-2; TRBD1 might be the D (6 bases). Germline loops: CDR1 SGHTA, CDR2 FQGNSA. The CDR3 consists of 14 residues. V was cut by 4 bases and J by 1 base, with 7 bases left in between. This CDR3 is CASSSQGTNEKLFF. CDR3 coding DNA: TGTGCCAGCAGCTCACAGGGAACTAATGAAAAACTGTTTTTT.

This clonotype appeared a single time. The V and J genes are TRBV27 and TRBJ2-3; D ambiguous. V lost 8 bases and J 4 bases, leaving 16 bases between the germline ends. This CDR3 is 14 amino acids long. CDR1 MNHEY and CDR2 SMNVEV come from the germline V gene (reference sequence). The CDR3 DNA is TGTGCCAGCTCCCCCGCGTGGCACCCAGATACGCAGTATTTT. This encodes CASSPAWHPDTQYF.

This chain joins TRBV20-1 and TRBJ2-1; the D is unclear. The germline V gene has CDR1 DFQATT and CDR2 SNEGSKA (reference sequence). The CDR3 has 16 residues. Trimming stripped 0 bases from V and 0 bases from J, with 12 bases between. DNA of the CDR3: TGCAGTGCTAGAGATTCGAGGATCCACTCCTACAATGAGCAGTTCTTC. Residues: CSARDSRIHSYNEQFF.